One and the same sample provided the 26 T cell receptor beta chains below, sequenced in a study of OX40 agonist ivuxolimab in advanced cancers. Sequencing was performed with immunoSEQ multiplex PCR; in TCRdb, only in-frame clones are kept and a portion is missing. The sample contains approximately 88,000 clones, approximately 90% of which appear only once. The starting material was CD4+ or CD8+ T cells sorted from blood, obtained in a trial of the OX40 agonist ivuxolimab. The receptors were sampled from an adult with an advanced solid tumor such as melanoma, head and neck, liver or kidney cancer.

V gene TRBV6-1 combines with J gene TRBJ1-1; D uncertain. The CDR3 is made up of 14 amino acids. Trimming pared 0 bases from V and 0 bases from J, leaving 5 bases between. Germline CDR1 MNHNS, CDR2 SASEGT. CDR3 region: CASSEAGMNTEAFF. The CDR3 coding sequence is TGTGCCAGCAGTGAAGCAGGGATGAACACTGAAGCTTTCTTT.

This clone was counted between two and nine times. The chain carries TRBV9 and TRBJ1-1; D not resolved. V was shortened by 0 bases and J by 6 bases, with 12 bases between the two germline ends. This CDR3 has 14 amino acids. Germline-derived CDR1 and CDR2 are SGDLS and YYNGEE. In DNA form, the CDR3 reads TGTGCCAGCAGCGTAGATACGGGTGGGTCTGAAGCTTTCTTT. As protein: CASSVDTGGSEAFF.

The rearrangement joins TRBV2 to TRBJ2-1; D is possibly TRBD1 (8 bases). Germline loops: CDR1 SNHLY, CDR2 FYNNEI. V lost 7 bases, J lost 12 bases, and 28 bases lay in between. This CDR3 spans 16 amino acids. CDR3 DNA sequence: TGTGCCAGCATGTTGAGGGTGACAGGGGATCGCGGGAGGCAGTTCTTC. This sequence encodes CASMLRVTGDRGRQFF.

The rearrangement joins TRBV11-2 to TRBJ2-5; D ambiguous. This CDR3 spans 14 amino acids. From germline, CDR1 is SGHAT and CDR2 FQNNGV. Trimming pared 2 bases from V and 7 bases from J, leaving 14 bases between. Written as DNA, the CDR3 is TGTGCCAGCAGCTTACTTCGGCAGGCTGGGACCCAGTACTTC. Its translation: CASSLLRQAGTQYF. The complete variable domain, with remaining parts taken from reference TRBV11-2 and TRBJ2-5, reads EAGVAQSPRYKIIEKRQSVAFWCNPISGHATLYWYQQILGQGPKLLIQFQNNGVVDDSQLPKDRFSAERLKGVDSTLKIQPAKLEDSAVYLCASSLLRQAGTQYFGPGTRLLVL.

This chain connects TRBV10-3 to TRBJ2-2, with 9 bases lining up with TRBD2. The CDR3 is made up of 15 amino acids. Germline trimming cut 7 bases from V and 0 bases from J; bases unmatched to any gene: 3. Germline CDR1 is ENHRY and CDR2 is SYGVKD. CDR3 sequence: CAITSGRTNTGELFF. As DNA, the CDR3 is TGTGCCATCACCAGCGGGAGGACGAACACCGGGGAGCTGTTTTTT.

In nucleotides, the CDR3 is TGTGCTAGTGCTTACCTTGGAGGGGGTAGGGGCAATGAGCAGTTCTTC. Its protein product is CASAYLGGGRGNEQFF. This chain links TRBV12-5 with TRBJ2-1; tentatively, D is TRBD1 or TRBD2 (6 bases each). The length of the CDR3 is 16 residues. From germline, CDR1 is LGHNT and CDR2 FRNRAP. Trimming took off 7 bases at V and 6 bases at J, with 22 bases between the two ends.

The V and J genes are TRBV5-1 and TRBJ1-2; 9 bases are shared with TRBD1. Unmatched junction bases numbered 5, after V lost 1 base and J lost 4 bases. CDR3 length: 15 amino acids. The germline CDR1 and CDR2 sequences are SGHRS and YFSETQ. CDR3 region: CASSLIQGAGYGYTF. The CDR3 nucleotides are TGCGCCAGCAGCTTGATACAGGGGGCAGGCTATGGCTACACCTTC.

The chain uses TRBV6-5 and TRBJ1-3; TRBD1 aligns across 10 bases. The germline CDR1 and CDR2 sequences are MNHEY and SVGAGI. The CDR3 consists of 15 residues. After removal of 5 bases from V and 3 bases from J, the junction contained 4 bases not matched to a gene. The CDR3 loop is CASSPDRGLGNTIYF. The CDR3 nucleotides read TGTGCCAGCAGTCCTGACAGGGGGCTTGGAAACACCATATATTTT.

With respect to this clone: Other DNA sequences of this sample code for an identical CDR3. The chain has TRBV30 and TRBJ1-2; the D is unclear. CDR1 is GTSNPN and CDR2 is SVGIG in the germline V gene (reference sequence). This CDR3 has 12 amino acids. V was shortened by 1 base and J by 1 base, with 4 bases between the two germline ends. CDR3 coding DNA: TGTGCCTGGAGTGGCGGTAACTATGGCTACACCTTC. Translated, it gives CAWSGGNYGYTF.

The genes are TRBV5-1 and TRBJ2-5; D is unclear. Trimming took 4 bases from V and 1 from J, leaving 5 bases between them. Germline V gene lookup returns CDR1 SGHRS and CDR2 YFSETQ. CDR3 length: 12 amino acids. In DNA, the CDR3 is TGCGCCAGCAGCCCTTCCCAAGAGACCCAGTACTTC. It codes for CASSPSQETQYF. The variable domain in full, with the rest retrieved from reference TRBV5-1 and TRBJ2-5, is KAGVTQTPRYLIKTRGQQVTLSCSPISGHRSVSWYQQTPGQGLQFLFEYFSETQRNKGNFPGRFSGRQFSNSRSEMNVSTLELGDSALYLCASSPSQETQYFGPGTRLLVL.

V and J are TRBV20-1 and TRBJ1-2, with 11 bases matching TRBD1. The V segment lost 7 bases and the J segment 6 bases; nucleotides outside the gene matches: 1. The CDR3 contains 11 residues. CDR1 and CDR2 from the germline V gene are DFQATT and SNEGSKA (reference sequence). Here the CDR3 DNA reads TGCAGTGGGACAGGGGGCCATGGCTACACCTTC. The encoded protein is CSGTGGHGYTF.

The V gene is TRBV6-1, the J gene TRBJ2-7, with no clear D. CDR1 and CDR2 (germline): MNHNS, SASEGT. With 7 bases removed from V and 2 bases from J, the gap between germline ends came to 9 bases. The CDR3 covers 12 residues. The CDR3 is CASKEWPYEQYF. CDR3 DNA sequence: TGTGCCAGCAAGGAGTGGCCCTACGAGCAGTACTTC.

The CDR3 spells CATSRDAGTSLGETQYF. The CDR3 nucleotides read TGTGCCACCAGCAGAGATGCCGGGACTAGCCTAGGAGAGACCCAGTACTTC. The gene calls are TRBV15 and TRBJ2-5, with 9 bases lining up with TRBD2. Germline assignment: CDR1 LNHNV and CDR2 YYDKDF (reference sequence). With V trimmed by 0 bases and J by 4 bases, 9 bases remained unmatched. CDR3 length: 17 residues. The full variable domain, in which reference TRBV15 and TRBJ2-5 provide the parts outside the CDR3, is DAMVIQNPRYQVTQFGKPVTLSCSQTLNHNVMYWYQQKSSQAPKLLFHYYDKDFNNEADTPDNFQSRRPNTSFCFLDIRSPGLGDTAMYLCATSRDAGTSLGETQYFGPGTRLLVL.

V and J are TRBV6-1 and TRBJ1-2, with TRBD1 matching 9 bases. J was trimmed by 6 bases and V by 4 bases; bases with no gene match: 3. The germline CDR1 and CDR2 sequences are MNHNS and SASEGT. This CDR3 has 13 residues. The CDR3 reads CASSGGQGHGYTF. Written as DNA, the CDR3 is TGTGCCAGCAGTGGAGGACAGGGGCATGGCTACACCTTC.

The chain uses TRBV19 and TRBJ1-5; the D gene is possibly TRBD1 (6 bases). Trimming left V 4 bases short and J 6 bases short, with 16 bases between. CDR1 and CDR2 (germline): LNHDA, SQIVND (reference sequence). This CDR3 has 15 residues. The CDR3 here is CASSNPQGRTQPQHF. The CDR3 DNA reads as TGTGCCAGTAGTAATCCACAGGGACGGACTCAGCCCCAGCATTTT. The whole variable domain, remainder taken from reference TRBV19 and TRBJ1-5, is DGGITQSPKYLFRKEGQNVTLSCEQNLNHDAMYWYRQDPGQGLRLIYYSQIVNDFQKGDIAEGYSVSREKKESFPLTVTSAQKNPTAFYLCASSNPQGRTQPQHFGDGTRLSIL.

Ten or more counts support this clone. The rearrangement uses TRBV5-6 and TRBJ1-5; D gene unclear. The CDR3 is made up of 16 amino acids. Trimming removed 2 bases at V and 0 bases at J, with 12 bases between. Germline V gene lookup returns CDR1 SGHDT and CDR2 YYEEEE. The CDR3 loop is CASSFSPAGSNQPQHF. The CDR3 bases are TGTGCCAGCAGCTTTTCCCCCGCGGGTAGCAATCAGCCCCAGCATTTT.

A few counts support this clone. This sequence joins TRBV10-1 and TRBJ2-1, with TRBD2 identical over 7 bases. The germline CDR1 and CDR2 sequences are WNHNN and SYGVQD (reference sequence). This CDR3 comprises 15 residues. V dropped 0 bases and J dropped 10; count of bases not matched to a gene: 9. CDR3 sequence: CASSESGGGPREQFF. The CDR3 bases are TGCGCCAGCAGTGAGTCGGGGGGAGGGCCGAGGGAGCAGTTCTTC.

V gene TRBV11-2 combines with J gene TRBJ2-7; D is undetermined. The CDR3 has 11 residues. Per the germline V gene, CDR1 is SGHAT and CDR2 is FQNNGV. V lost 0 bases to trimming and J lost 4 bases, with 1 base between them. The CDR3 coding sequence is TGTGCCAGCAGCTTAGAGTACGAGCAGTACTTC. Its protein is CASSLEYEQYF. Variable domain in full (rest from reference TRBV11-2 and TRBJ2-7): EAGVAQSPRYKIIEKRQSVAFWCNPISGHATLYWYQQILGQGPKLLIQFQNNGVVDDSQLPKDRFSAERLKGVDSTLKIQPAKLEDSAVYLCASSLEYEQYFGPGTRLTVT.

CDR3 sequence reads: CASSLDSAYEQYF. The CDR3 DNA is TGCGCCAGCAGCTTGGATTCAGCTTACGAGCAGTACTTC. The rearrangement links TRBV5-1 to TRBJ2-7; no reliable D call. The V end lost 0 bases, the J end lost 4 bases, and 8 bases lay between the germline ends. CDR1 and CDR2 (germline): SGHRS, YFSETQ. The CDR3 has 13 amino acids. The complete variable domain, with remaining parts taken from reference TRBV5-1 and TRBJ2-7, reads KAGVTQTPRYLIKTRGQQVTLSCSPISGHRSVSWYQQTPGQGLQFLFEYFSETQRNKGNFPGRFSGRQFSNSRSEMNVSTLELGDSALYLCASSLDSAYEQYFGPGTRLTVT.

The chain employs TRBV7-8 and TRBJ2-3; D is undetermined. Germline loops: CDR1 SGHVS, CDR2 FQNEAQ. V lost 1 base to trimming and J lost 0 bases, with 5 bases between them. The CDR3 contains 14 residues. CDR3 bases: TGTGCCAGCAGCTTAGGGCGGAGCACAGATACGCAGTATTTT. Residues: CASSLGRSTDTQYF.

Of note for this clone: Sequence at one end of the junction differs from germline and may be a read error. CDR3 sequence reads: CASSPLRDSSSEQYF. The DNA of the CDR3 is TGTGCCAGCTCTCCACTCCGGGACAGCTCCTCGGAGCAGTACTTC. This sequence joins TRBV18 and TRBJ2-7, with 7 nucleotides matching TRBD1. The CDR3 is made up of 15 amino acids. In germline, CDR1 is KGHSH, CDR2 LQKENI.

The V and J genes are TRBV5-6 and TRBJ2-2; D might be TRBD1 or TRBD2, each matching 6 bases. This CDR3 region has 14 residues. With 4 bases removed from V and 5 bases from J, the gap between germline ends came to 12 bases. Germline V CDR1 and CDR2: SGHDT, YYEEEE. In nucleotides, the CDR3 is TGTGCCAGCAGCCGGGGGCGAAGTACCGGGGAGCTGTTTTTT. Translation gives CASSRGRSTGELFF.

This rearrangement joins TRBV7-2 to TRBJ1-5; TRBD1 is a possible D gene (6 bases). The CDR3 has 15 residues. Germline V gene sequence: CDR1 SGHTA, CDR2 FQGNSA. The germline V and J ends were trimmed by 1 base and 5 bases, with 12 bases remaining between them. CDR3 protein: CASSLGRGGYQPQHF. In DNA, the CDR3 is TGTGCCAGCAGCTTAGGGAGGGGGGGATATCAGCCCCAGCATTTT.

This clone was recorded a few times. The chain combines TRBV10-1 with TRBJ2-7, with D perhaps given as TRBD1 or TRBD2 (5 bases each). The CDR3 totals 14 residues. The V end was cut by 6 bases, the J end by 0 bases, with 12 bases between. The V gene's germline CDR1 is WNHNN and CDR2 SYGVQD (reference sequence). CDR3 in DNA: TGCGCCAGCAGCGACTCAGGGAGCTCCTACGAGCAGTACTTC. Protein product: CASSDSGSSYEQYF.

This clone has just one count. The rearrangement joins TRBV19 to TRBJ2-1; D unclear. Per germline, CDR1 LNHDA and CDR2 SQIVND (reference sequence). Trimming left V 6 bases short and J 8 bases short, with 11 bases between. This CDR3 is 12 amino acids long. Here the CDR3 DNA reads TGTGCCAGTAGCCAGGTCCGTTATGAGCAGTTCTTC. Its translation is CASSQVRYEQFF.

The V gene is TRBV6-1, the J gene TRBJ1-5; D is undetermined. The ends were cut back, 3 bases at V and 1 base at J, with 4 bases in the middle. Germline V gene sequence: CDR1 MNHNS, CDR2 SASEGT. This CDR3 is built from 13 residues. The CDR3 nucleotides are TGTGCCAGCAGTGAGGTGAGCAATCAGCCCCAGCATTTT. Encoded protein: CASSEVSNQPQHF.